This T cell receptor beta chain was identified in a study of CD8 T cells in ankylosing spondylitis. The trim removed 0 bases at V and 1 base at J, leaving 8 bases unmatched. CDR3 length: 17 residues. Germline CDR1 is SEHNR and CDR2 is FQNEAQ (reference sequence). TCRdb called the 5' RACE reads again in MiXCR, with one record for every CDR3 protein. Of under 200,000 distinct CDR3 sequences in the sample, roughly 12% were seen once. Concerning this clonotype: Its antigen is currently unknown.

Whole-study findings and limits: Within ankylosing spondylitis blood, a TCR beta motif made up of eight or nine highly homologous variants appeared to be characteristic. Matched synovial fluid from ankylosing spondylitis patients was reported to be enriched for disease-linked clones.

This sequence originates from a male donor with ankylosing spondylitis or in good health (not recorded which). Sequenced input: blood, either unsorted or a sorted T cell fraction (not recorded which). The genes are TRBV7-9 and TRBJ1-1, with TRBD1 matching 7 bases. CDR3 loop: CASSLAPAGGANTEAFF. CDR3 coding DNA: TGTGCCAGCAGCTTAGCGCCGGCAGGGGGTGCGAACACTGAAGCTTTCTTT. Full variable domain (rest looked up from reference TRBV7-9 and TRBJ1-1): DTGVSQNPRHKITKRGQNVTFRCDPISEHNRLYWYRQTLGQGPEFLTYFQNEAQLEKSRLLSDRFSAERPKGSFSTLEIQRTEQGDSAMYLCASSLAPAGGANTEAFFGQGTRLTVV.